This TCR beta chain came from a study of molecular identifiers for immune sequencing clone quantification. The germline V and J ends were trimmed by 4 bases and 4 bases, with 16 bases remaining between them. Looked up from germline, CDR1 is KGHSH and CDR2 is LQKENI. This CDR3 is built from 15 residues. A word on this clonotype: The antigen remains unidentified.

Making the bulk TCR libraries relied on previously described methods and listed TCR primers. TCRdb used MiXCR to reprocess the PCR reads, holding one entry per CDR3 protein. The sample records 490,000 or so distinct CDR3 sequences, around 25% being singletons. Sorting selected naive CD8 T cells with a CD8+CD4-CCR7+CD45RA+ phenotype. Study-wide results and limits: Whereas clones above 20 RNA copies held under 1% of naive-cell molecules, they held over 98% of effector molecules.

The sequenced sample was naive CD8+ T cells from blood, with Jurkat cell RNA spiked in. Sample subset: FACS-sorted CD8+CD4-CCR7+CD45RA+ naive T cells. This sequence joins TRBV18 and TRBJ1-1; no firm D call. The receptor was derived from a human donor in good health. Some libraries in this study had Jurkat cell RNA spiked in. CDR3 region: CASSRLVEVGTEAFF. DNA for the CDR3: TGTGCCAGCTCACGATTGGTGGAGGTAGGCACTGAAGCTTTCTTT. Supplemented by reference TRBV18 and TRBJ1-1, the full variable domain reads NAGVMQNPRHLVRRRGQEARLRCSPMKGHSHVYWYRQLPEEGLKFMVYLQKENIIDESGMPKERFSAEFPKEGPSILRIQQVVRGDSAAYFCASSRLVEVGTEAFFGQGTRLTVV.